The rows below give T cell receptor beta chains drawn from one sample of a study of T cells in Graves' hyperthyroidism and ophthalmopathy. One entry per CDR3 protein results from TCRdb running MiXCR on the multiplex PCR reads. The sample includes approximately 360,000 distinct CDR3 sequences, 15% to 17% seen only once; the top ten take 28%. The sequencing input was blood. The receptors stem from a woman between 18 and 29 years old with Graves' hyperthyroidism that later progressed to Graves' ophthalmopathy. The CDR3 runs from the conserved cysteine through the conserved F or W. The D gene is left open where the match is weak. Size values are once, few and many counts, or a class for expanded clones, and some rows have none.

TGTGCCAGCAGCGACCCGACCCAAGGGGGTAACTATGGCTACACCTTC CASSDPTQGGNYGYTF TRBV9 16 many TRBJ1-2 .
TGTGCCAGCACCACAGCCCCGAACACCGGGGAGCTGTTTTTT CASTTAPNTGELFF TRBV12-3/TRBV12-4 14 . TRBJ2-2 .
TGCAGTGCTCCTCATGACTACACAGATACGCAGTATTTT CSAPHDYTDTQYF TRBV20-1 13 many TRBJ2-3 .
TGCGCCAGCAGTCCCGGAAATGAAAAACTGTTTTTT CASSPGNEKLFF TRBV4-1 12 few TRBJ1-4 .
TGTGCCAGCAGCACAAGCGGGCCCCAGCATTTT CASSTSGPQHF TRBV7-9 11 many TRBJ1-5 .
TGTGCCAGTAGTAATCGTTTGGGACTAGCGGAATCCCCCGAAGAGACCCAGTACTTC CASSNRLGLAESPEETQYF TRBV19 19 few TRBJ2-5 TRBD2
TGTGCCACCAGCAGAACGGATGGGCAGGGGGTGGCCGGGGAGCTGTTTTTT CATSRTDGQGVAGELFF TRBV15 17 few TRBJ2-2 TRBD1
TGTGCCAGCAGCTTAGGACGGGGGGCCTTCGGTGAAAAACTGTTTTTT CASSLGRGAFGEKLFF TRBV7-9 16 . TRBJ1-4 .
TGCAGTGCTAGAGTTTCAACCCCCTACTACGAGCAGTACTTC CSARVSTPYYEQYF TRBV20-1 14 many TRBJ2-7 .
TGTGCCATCACAGCGGGAGGCACAGATACGCAGTATTTT CAITAGGTDTQYF TRBV10-3 13 few TRBJ2-3 TRBD2
TGCGCCAGCAGCCAAGATCAGAGGCAGTCGAACACCGGGGAGCTGTTTTTT CASSQDQRQSNTGELFF TRBV4-3 17 . TRBJ2-2 .
TGTGCCAGCAGCTTAGGAGGGACGATACTCAATGAGCAGTTCTTC CASSLGGTILNEQFF TRBV7-9 15 many TRBJ2-1 .
TGTGCCAGCAGTTTCCGATCGTGGGCTAGCGGGAAGGACCAGGAAGAGACCCAGTACTTC CASSFRSWASGKDQEETQYF TRBV28 20 many TRBJ2-5 TRBD2
TGCAGTGCTAGGAGCCCGGGGGGAGGAACCGTCCACACTGAAGCTTTCTTT CSARSPGGGTVHTEAFF TRBV20-1 17 many TRBJ1-1 .
TGCAGTGCCAACAGGGGGCTTTCCACTGAAGCTTTCTTT CSANRGLSTEAFF TRBV20-1 13 . TRBJ1-1 TRBD1
TGTGCCAGCAGTTACTCCTCGCGGGAGACCCCCGGGGAGCTGTTTTTT CASSYSSRETPGELFF TRBV6-6 16 . TRBJ2-2 TRBD2
TGTGCCAGCAGCCAAGAACCGGGATCTGGCTCCTACGAGCAGTACTTC CASSQEPGSGSYEQYF TRBV4-2 16 . TRBJ2-7 .
TGTGCCAGCAGCGTAGAATTGCGTTCCACCGGGGAGCTGTTTTTT CASSVELRSTGELFF TRBV9 15 many TRBJ2-2 .
TGTGCCAGCAGTTACCGAGGACTAGCTGTCAATGAGCAGTTCTTC CASSYRGLAVNEQFF TRBV6-5 15 many TRBJ2-1 TRBD2
TGTGCCAGCAGTTACGGCGGGGCCCCCCAAGAGACCCAGTACTTC CASSYGGAPQETQYF TRBV6-1 15 many TRBJ2-5 .
TGCGCCAGCAGCCTCCGGGGGAGGAGTGGGGATACGCAGTATTTT CASSLRGRSGDTQYF TRBV4-1 15 few TRBJ2-3 .
TGTGCCAGCTCACAGGGGACTAGGTACCACGAGCAGTACTTC CASSQGTRYHEQYF TRBV18 14 many TRBJ2-7 TRBD2
TGTGCCAGCAGTGATGGGGGGGACAGGGCGAACACCGGGGAGCTGTTTTTT CASSDGGDRANTGELFF TRBV6-4 17 once TRBJ2-2 TRBD1